A single sample is the source of the 22 T cell receptor beta chains below, sequenced in a study of blood T cell repertoires in COVID-19. The protocol was immunoSEQ multiplex PCR, while the TCRdb copy is restricted to in-frame clones and leaves out a portion. The sample holds some 100,000 clones, more than 75% seen once. The sample taken for sequencing was peripheral blood. These receptors were obtained from a woman at least 80 years old with active COVID-19.

This clone came up a few times. The chain joins TRBV25-1 to TRBJ2-1; TRBD1 matches 7 bases. J gave up 3 bases and V 4 bases, and 15 bases lay outside the gene matches. CDR1 and CDR2 (germline): MGHDK, SYGVNS. CDR3 size: 18 residues. The CDR3 region is CASSGGGSNPPFYNEQFF. DNA of the CDR3: TGTGCCAGCAGTGGAGGGGGCTCAAACCCTCCGTTCTACAATGAGCAGTTCTTC.

Only one count was recorded for this clone. This chain joins TRBV30 and TRBJ1-5, with 7 bases lining up with TRBD1. With 2 bases clipped from V and 6 bases from J, the junction kept 10 bases outside the gene matches. The length of the CDR3 is 15 residues. CDR1 is GTSNPN and CDR2 is SVGIG in the germline V gene (reference sequence). In DNA form, the CDR3 reads TGTGCCTGGAGTCAGGGGGGCTCAGTTATTCAGCCCCAGCATTTT. It specifies CAWSQGGSVIQPQHF.

The rearrangement joins TRBV7-2 to TRBJ2-3, with D hard to call. Germline V CDR1 and CDR2: SGHTA, FQGNSA. The CDR3 runs to 14 residues. V dropped 5 bases and J dropped 1 base, with 10 bases sitting between them. The CDR3 DNA reads TGTGCCAGCAGCCTGCGTCAGGGCACAGATACGCAGTATTTT. This encodes CASSLRQGTDTQYF.

V and J are TRBV9 and TRBJ2-1; 15 nucleotides align to TRBD2. The trim removed 2 bases at V and 0 bases at J, leaving 6 bases unmatched. Germline V lookup: CDR1 SGDLS, CDR2 YYNGEE. The CDR3 sequence is 19 residues long. The CDR3 is CASSVAGLAGGFSYNEQFF. The CDR3 nucleotides read TGTGCCAGCAGCGTTGCGGGACTAGCGGGAGGATTCTCCTACAATGAGCAGTTCTTC.

The chain links TRBV5-4 to TRBJ2-1; 13 nucleotides match TRBD2. The V gene's germline CDR1 is SGHNT and CDR2 YYREEE (reference sequence). The CDR3 totals 18 residues. V gave up 7 bases and J gave up 0 bases; unmatched junction bases: 10. The CDR3 nucleotides read TGTGCCAGCGCAACCGGACTAGCGGGAGTTACCTCCTACAATGAGCAGTTCTTC. Amino acids: CASATGLAGVTSYNEQFF.

In this sample, this clone turned up a few times. V gene TRBV6-2 or TRBV6-3 combines with J gene TRBJ2-7; a possible D gene is TRBD2 (5 bases). Per germline, CDR1 MNHEY and CDR2 SVGEGT. V lost 0 bases, J lost 3 bases, and 18 bases lay in between. There are 17 residues in the CDR3. CDR3 in amino acids: CASSYSKQRQSIYEQYF. The DNA of the CDR3 is TGTGCCAGCAGTTACTCGAAGCAGCGGCAGTCTATCTACGAGCAGTACTTC.

V and J are TRBV11-2 and TRBJ2-5, with 8 positions matching TRBD1. This CDR3 comprises 15 residues. The J segment lost 2 bases and the V segment lost 1 base, leaving 3 bases of the junction unmatched. Germline V gene sequence: CDR1 SGHAT, CDR2 FQNNGV. The CDR3 region is CASSLGTGIQETQYF. Here the CDR3 DNA reads TGTGCCAGCAGCTTAGGGACAGGGATACAAGAGACCCAGTACTTC.

The chain links TRBV4-3 to TRBJ2-3; D gene uncertain. This CDR3 spans 13 amino acids. Germline CDR1 LGHNA, CDR2 YSLEER. Trimming removed 4 bases from V and 3 bases from J, with 8 bases in between. The CDR3 coding sequence is TGCGCCAGCAGCCCACGGTTGACAGATACGCAGTATTTT. This translates into CASSPRLTDTQYF.

The chain employs TRBV11-2 and TRBJ2-7; TRBD2 aligns across 13 bases. The CDR3 consists of 16 residues. Germline loops: CDR1 SGHAT, CDR2 FQNNGV. The ends lost 0 bases at V and 6 bases at J; junction bases unmatched: 5. CDR3: CASSLDETSGRFEQYF. The CDR3 region has the DNA TGTGCCAGCAGCTTAGACGAGACTAGCGGGAGGTTCGAGCAGTACTTC.

The sample holds one count of this clone. J is TRBJ1-2 and V is TRBV2; D may be TRBD1 (6 bases). The CDR3 extends over 13 amino acids. Germline CDR1 reads SNHLY; CDR2 reads FYNNEI. Trimming took 6 bases from V and 4 from J, leaving 12 bases between them. CDR3 sequence reads: CASSQGQIYGYTF. CDR3 sequence (DNA): TGTGCCAGCAGCCAAGGACAGATCTATGGCTACACCTTC.

This clone was seen ten or more times. This chain joins TRBV14 and TRBJ2-5; no firm D call. The CDR3 has 11 residues. V was trimmed by 8 bases and J by 5 bases, leaving 9 bases between them. CDR1 and CDR2 (germline): SGHDN, FVKESK. The CDR3 protein is CASARSETQYF. CDR3 in DNA: TGTGCCAGCGCCAGATCGGAGACCCAGTACTTC. Full variable domain (remainder filled in from reference TRBV14 and TRBJ2-5): EAGVTQFPSHSVIEKGQTVTLRCDPISGHDNLYWYRRVMGKEIKFLLHFVKESKQDESGMPNNRFLAERTGGTYSTLKVQPAELEDSGVYFCASARSETQYFGPGTRLLVL.

The chain joins TRBV6-2 or TRBV6-3 to TRBJ2-4; 7 positions match TRBD2. This CDR3 region has 21 residues. Germline V gene lookup returns CDR1 MNHEY and CDR2 SVGEGT. After removal of 5 bases from V and 0 bases from J, the junction contained 22 bases not matched to a gene. The CDR3 spells CASSATRDYRTLSLAKNIQYF. The CDR3 DNA reads TGTGCCAGCAGTGCGACCCGGGACTACCGGACCCTATCACTAGCCAAAAACATTCAGTACTTC.

The chain combines TRBV7-8 with TRBJ2-3; TRBD2 agrees at 8 bases. Germline CDR1 and CDR2: SGHVS and FQNEAQ. The CDR3 consists of 18 residues. V shed 5 bases and J 4 bases; nucleotides not matched to a gene: 17. The CDR3 DNA follows: TGTGCCAGCAGCCTATCTGGGGTAGCGGGATTGGGTGCAGATACGCAGTATTTT. Translated, it gives CASSLSGVAGLGADTQYF.

The rearrangement uses TRBV29-1 and TRBJ2-1; 11 bases match TRBD2. This CDR3 contains 16 residues. Trimming at V came to 2 bases and at J to 1 base, leaving 4 bases not matched to a gene. The V gene's germline CDR1 is SQVTM and CDR2 ANQGSEA. As DNA, the CDR3 is TGCAGCGTTGAAAGGGGACTAGCGGTGTCCTACAATGAGCAGTTCTTC. Encoded protein: CSVERGLAVSYNEQFF.

The J gene is TRBJ1-2, the V gene TRBV28; D may be TRBD1 (5 bases). CDR1 is MDHEN and CDR2 is SYDVKM in the germline V gene. The CDR3 length is 15 residues. V was shortened by 2 bases and J by 8 bases, with 18 bases between the two germline ends. CDR3 sequence reads: CASSLGRVGPLGYTF. The DNA of the CDR3 is TGTGCCAGCAGTTTAGGCAGGGTCGGACCCCTAGGCTACACCTTC.

The chain couples TRBV5-1 to TRBJ1-2, with D possibly TRBD1 on 5 matching bases. The germline V gene encodes CDR1 SGHRS and CDR2 YFSETQ. Trimming took 5 bases from V and 7 from J, leaving 15 bases between them. The CDR3 loop spans 13 amino acids. The chain's CDR3 is CASRQARDSGYTF. Here the CDR3 DNA reads TGCGCCAGCAGGCAGGCCAGGGATAGTGGCTACACCTTC. Full variable domain (missing parts from reference TRBV5-1 and TRBJ1-2): KAGVTQTPRYLIKTRGQQVTLSCSPISGHRSVSWYQQTPGQGLQFLFEYFSETQRNKGNFPGRFSGRQFSNSRSEMNVSTLELGDSALYLCASRQARDSGYTFGSGTRLTVV.

The V and J genes are TRBV4-3 and TRBJ2-1; 13 bases map to TRBD2. In germline, CDR1 is LGHNA, CDR2 YSLEER. With V trimmed by 5 bases and J by 2 bases, 9 bases remained unmatched. The CDR3 extends over 18 amino acids. CDR3 coding DNA: TGCGCCAGCAGCTTGCAGACTAGCGGGAGGTTTACCTACAATGAGCAGTTCTTC. Its translation is CASSLQTSGRFTYNEQFF.

The chain employs TRBV7-2 and TRBJ2-7; 9 bases match TRBD2. The CDR3 loop spans 17 amino acids. The V segment lost 5 bases and the J segment 0 bases; nucleotides outside the gene matches: 11. CDR1 and CDR2 (germline): SGHTA, FQGNSA. DNA of the CDR3: TGTGCCAGCAGCCCGACTAGCGGAGCTGAAAGCTCCTACGAGCAGTACTTC. Protein sequence: CASSPTSGAESSYEQYF.

In this sample, this clone turned up once. The chain is built from TRBV28 and TRBJ2-5, with D perhaps matching TRBD2 (6 bases). CDR1 MDHEN and CDR2 SYDVKM come from the germline V gene. There are 14 residues in the CDR3. V was trimmed by 7 bases and J by 4 bases, leaving 16 bases between them. Here the CDR3 DNA reads TGTGCCAGCATGCTAACGCGGGAAGGAGAGACCCAGTACTTC. Residues: CASMLTREGETQYF.

The CDR3 region is CASSYTSADEQFF. CDR3 nucleotide sequence: TGTGCCAGCAGTTACACTAGTGCAGATGAGCAGTTCTTC. The V gene is TRBV6-2 or TRBV6-3, the J gene TRBJ2-1; D possibly corresponds to TRBD2 (5 bases). The CDR3 has 13 amino acids. Germline loops: CDR1 MNHEY, CDR2 SVGEGT. The V end was cut by 2 bases, the J end by 8 bases, with 10 bases between.

This clone was seen only a few times. V is TRBV7-2 and J is TRBJ2-7; the match to TRBD1 covers 7 bases. The CDR3 spans 15 residues. V lost 1 base to trimming and J lost 2 bases; unmatched junction nucleotides: 5. Germline values: CDR1 SGHTA, CDR2 FQGNSA. This CDR3 is CASSLGGQGAYEQYF. CDR3 sequence (DNA): TGTGCCAGCAGCTTAGGTGGGCAGGGGGCCTACGAGCAGTACTTC.

The CDR3 protein is CASSFFSGYSTDTQYF. The CDR3 DNA reads TGCGCCAGCAGCTTCTTTTCGGGTTATAGCACAGATACGCAGTATTTT. The rearrangement links TRBV5-1 to TRBJ2-3, with no clear D. Germline CDR1 reads SGHRS; CDR2 reads YFSETQ. This CDR3 spans 16 amino acids. Trimming cost V 2 bases and J 0 bases, with 13 bases left between them.